This record covers a single T cell receptor (beta chain). The count of this clonotype is one. It lacks a known antigen. Given a much more abundant clone one base away, this may be a read error. The donors were 40 or so Caucasian individuals from Russia, aged roughly 6 to 95 years, who were systemically healthy. Ten milliliters of peripheral blood were collected from each donor into EDTA-treated Vacutainer tubes. Ficoll-Paque density-gradient centrifugation was used to isolate PBMCs, with at least 7 million per sample. Trizol reagent was used to extract total RNA from the PBMCs, yielding at least 5 micrograms per sample. The percentages of naive CD45RAhigh/CD27high T cells were determined by flow cytometry on a PBMC aliquot from every donor. V and J lose 8 bases and 5 bases, and a span of 13 bases separates them. Measured from the cysteine to the phenylalanine, the CDR3 is 12 residues long. The CDR3 DNA has 36 bases and is translated from base 1.

The library was built by means of 5' RACE. Sequenced using an Illumina HiSeq 2500. A second PCR of roughly 7 to 12 cycles was run with a J-beta primer mix and a sample-barcoded 5' primer. A unique molecular identifier was introduced onto each TCR beta cDNA molecule by a template-switch 5' adaptor carrying 12 random nucleotides. Each sample yielded at least 3 million CDR3-containing paired-end reads. All of the RNA was converted into first-strand cDNA using the Mint cDNA synthesis kit, with a TRBC-specific oligonucleotide serving as the primer. After uracil-DNA glycosylase treatment, a first 18-cycle PCR used universal primers M1SS and BC2_uni_R on all cDNA. For the original study's pipeline: For normalization, 1 million high-quality reads were randomly selected from each sample, with every read carrying a distinct molecular identifier. Instead of being binned into consensus sequences, reads that shared molecular identifiers were thrown out. MiTCR, with a Q25 quality threshold and the strictest error-elimination algorithm, was used for CDR3 identification, clonotype clustering and error correction. A nonparametric unseen species model with Euler transformation was used to estimate lower-bound total TCR beta diversity. In TCRdb, the public reads were trimmed at Q25 with fastp and aligned with MiXCR, with productive beta chains retained. Duplicate CDR3 protein sequences are folded into a single record with the most common DNA and genes. TCRdb's processing, not the authors' own work, is the source of the V and J calls. For this sample there are 850,000 to 1,000,000 distinct CDR3 sequences; roughly 51% appear just once. The ten largest clones take up 20% to 25% of the sample.

This record belongs to a study of blood T cells in healthy people across ages (dated by TCRdb to about 2015). For the study in its entirety: In model experiments, template switching captured roughly one uniquely barcoded TCR beta cDNA molecule for every two T cells. To avoid experimental bias, donors of different ages were spread randomly across the sequencing lanes. The donors were divided into four age groups: young (average 16 years), middle-aged (around 37), aged (62) and long-lived (more than 75). The study analyzed two additional independent replicas of 1 million unique cDNA reads from the same blood draw for two donors, one aged 18 to 29 and one aged 80 or older. Age-related changes in TCR beta repertoire diversity were measured in the study by deep sequencing normalized with unique cDNA molecular identifiers.

Points the paper makes about the study in general: Donor CMV infection status was unknown, potentially confounding age-related changes in expanded clonotypes. The long-lived group showed more naive CD4+ T cells, fewer expanded clones and increased TCR diversity than the aged group, suggesting age selection. Bulk unsorted PBMC profiling prevented conclusive comparison of naive and antigen-experienced compartments. Estimates of total diversity from one million sequenced T cells were regarded as lower bounds and underestimates. There was a strong correlation between observed TCR beta diversity and the percentage of naive T cells measured by flow cytometry. Observed TCR beta diversity per million T cells fell roughly linearly with age, and a significant reduction was already apparent by age around 39.

The receptor chain draws on TRBV12-3 or TRBV12-4 and TRBJ2-7; confidence is insufficient to name the D gene. What was sequenced was blood. The source is a woman in her sixties or seventies in good health. CDR3 protein: CASSVGSHEQYF. The DNA sequence is as follows: TGTGCCAGCTCGGTGGGGTCCCACGAGCAGTACTTC.